The 29 T cell receptor beta chains below all came from one sample that was sequenced in a study of T cell responses to AZD1222 COVID-19 vaccine. Profiled with immunoSEQ multiplex PCR; TCRdb holds only in-frame clones, not every one. This sample has around 150,000 clones, with under 95% found just once. Sequencing used peripheral blood, obtained on day 0 of MenACWY control vaccination. These receptors came from an adult in good health.

The chain is built from TRBV5-6 and TRBJ2-5; D uncertain. The V end was cut by 0 bases, the J end by 5 bases, with 5 bases between. The CDR3 covers 12 residues. Germline CDR1 SGHDT, CDR2 YYEEEE. As DNA, the CDR3 is TGTGCCAGCAGCTTGGCGCCGGAGACCCAGTACTTC. Protein: CASSLAPETQYF.

The chain couples TRBV7-2 to TRBJ2-5; D is tentatively TRBD1 or TRBD2 (6 bases each). The CDR3 length is 15 residues. Trimming left V 1 base short and J 5 bases short, with 14 bases between. Germline loops: CDR1 SGHTA, CDR2 FQGNSA. The CDR3 region has the DNA TGTGCCAGCAGCTTAGTGGCTAGAGGGGGGGAGACCCAGTACTTC. Protein product: CASSLVARGGETQYF.

The chain has TRBV19 and TRBJ2-7, with D maybe TRBD2 (6 bases). Trimming took 5 bases from V and 2 from J, leaving 16 bases between them. Per the germline V gene, CDR1 is LNHDA and CDR2 is SQIVND (reference sequence). The CDR3 is 15 residues long. CDR3 sequence: CASSWNRDFPYEQYF. Written as DNA, the CDR3 is TGTGCCAGTAGTTGGAACCGGGACTTCCCCTACGAGCAGTACTTC. The whole variable domain, remainder taken from reference TRBV19 and TRBJ2-7, is DGGITQSPKYLFRKEGQNVTLSCEQNLNHDAMYWYRQDPGQGLRLIYYSQIVNDFQKGDIAEGYSVSREKKESFPLTVTSAQKNPTAFYLCASSWNRDFPYEQYFGPGTRLTVT.

This chain connects TRBV6-2 or TRBV6-3 to TRBJ1-1, with TRBD1 matching over 10 bases. Looked up from germline, CDR1 is MNHEY and CDR2 is SVGEGT. The trim removed 6 bases at V and 1 base at J, leaving 8 bases unmatched. The CDR3 has 16 amino acids. CDR3 DNA: TGTGCCAGCAGCAAGGGACAGGGGATCGGGAACACTGAAGCTTTCTTT. It encodes CASSKGQGIGNTEAFF.

The chain is built from TRBV7-9 and TRBJ2-2, with D maybe TRBD2 (6 bases). Trimming left V 5 bases short and J 6 bases short, with 10 bases between. Germline V gene sequence: CDR1 SEHNR, CDR2 FQNEAQ (reference sequence). This CDR3 is built from 13 residues. The CDR3 loop is CASSRGGAGELFF. The CDR3 DNA sequence: TGTGCCAGCAGCCGTGGAGGGGCCGGGGAGCTGTTTTTT.

The V call is TRBV14, the J call TRBJ1-2, with D perhaps matching TRBD1 (6 bases). The germline gives CDR1 SGHDN, CDR2 FVKESK. Trimming shortened V by 4 bases and J by 7 bases, and 16 bases separated the two germline ends. The CDR3 spans 14 residues. The CDR3 sequence: CASSRGMGASGYTF. In DNA form, the CDR3 reads TGTGCCAGCAGCCGGGGGATGGGGGCCTCTGGCTACACCTTC.

The V and J genes are TRBV2 and TRBJ1-1; 7 bases are a match to TRBD1. The CDR3 has 14 residues. V gave up 5 bases and J gave up 7 bases; unmatched junction bases: 10. CDR1 is SNHLY and CDR2 is FYNNEI in the germline V gene. CDR3 coding DNA: TGTGCCAGCAGTCAGTTCGGAGGGGGCATTGAAGCTTTCTTT. Translated, it gives CASSQFGGGIEAFF.

The chain is built from TRBV7-2 and TRBJ1-2; tentatively, D is TRBD1 (6 bases). The CDR3 runs 15 residues. Trimming shortened V by 1 base and J by 7 bases, and 16 bases separated the two germline ends. Germline assignment: CDR1 SGHTA and CDR2 FQGNSA. This CDR3 reads CASSLVSGGRSGYTF. CDR3 nucleotides: TGTGCCAGCAGCTTAGTCTCTGGGGGCCGTTCTGGCTACACCTTC.

The sample holds one count of this clone. This chain uses TRBV2 with TRBJ2-7; D call uncertain. CDR1 SNHLY and CDR2 FYNNEI come from the germline V gene. The ends were cut back, 2 bases at V and 5 bases at J, with 16 bases in the middle. The CDR3 is 15 residues long. The CDR3 DNA reads as TGTGCCAGCAGTGAAAGCTATGTGGGCCTGGACGAGCAGTACTTC. Protein sequence: CASSESYVGLDEQYF.

The chain employs TRBV10-3 and TRBJ1-4; D gene unclear. The germline V gene has CDR1 ENHRY and CDR2 SYGVKD. V lost 9 bases and J 7 bases, leaving 12 bases between the germline ends. This CDR3 has 12 residues. CDR3 loop: CAISKGGEKLFF. The CDR3 DNA reads as TGTGCCATAAGTAAGGGAGGTGAAAAACTGTTTTTT.

This sequence joins TRBV27 and TRBJ1-2; D is possibly TRBD1 (5 bases). Trimming stripped 6 bases from V and 4 bases from J, with 12 bases between. The CDR3 consists of 13 residues. Germline CDR1 and CDR2: MNHEY and SMNVEV (reference sequence). The CDR3, as DNA: TGTGCCAGCAGACCGAGGGGCATCTATGGCTACACCTTC. Amino acid sequence: CASRPRGIYGYTF.

The gene calls are TRBV28 and TRBJ2-7, with 10 bases that match TRBD1. With V trimmed by 5 bases and J by 5 bases, 9 bases remained unmatched. This CDR3 spans 15 amino acids. The germline gives CDR1 MDHEN, CDR2 SYDVKM. In nucleotides, the CDR3 is TGTGCCAGCAGTATTTCCGGGACAGGGGTCGACGAGCAGTACTTC. This sequence encodes CASSISGTGVDEQYF. The full variable domain, completed using reference TRBV28 and TRBJ2-7, is DVKVTQSSRYLVKRTGEKVFLECVQDMDHENMFWYRQDPGLGLRLIYFSYDVKMKEKGDIPEGYSVSREKKERFSLILESASTNQTSMYLCASSISGTGVDEQYFGPGTRLTVT.

This chain links TRBV24-1 with TRBJ1-2; D not resolved. V shed 6 bases and J shed 5 bases, with 9 bases lying between them. The CDR3 contains 12 residues. Germline V gene lookup returns CDR1 KGHDR and CDR2 SFDVKD. CDR3 sequence reads: CATSPTDYGYTF. Here the CDR3 DNA reads TGTGCCACCAGTCCGACGGATTATGGCTACACCTTC.

CDR3 sequence reads: CASSPGTNQPQHF. In DNA form, the CDR3 reads TGTGCCAGCTCACCAGGGACAAATCAGCCCCAGCATTTT. The rearrangement links TRBV18 to TRBJ1-5; the D gene is possibly TRBD1 (6 bases). This CDR3 has 13 amino acids. Germline assignment: CDR1 KGHSH and CDR2 LQKENI. Trimming removed 2 bases at V and 4 bases at J, with 6 bases between.

The chain uses TRBV6-6 and TRBJ1-1; D is ambiguous. Trimming pared 2 bases from V and 0 bases from J, leaving 7 bases between. The CDR3 runs 14 residues. Germline assignment: CDR1 MNHNY and CDR2 SVGAGI (reference sequence). CDR3 in DNA: TGTGCCAGCAGTTACGGCAGCTTGAACACTGAAGCTTTCTTT. As protein: CASSYGSLNTEAFF.

This clone was observed a single time. The V call is TRBV18, the J call TRBJ1-3, with D unresolved. V was cut by 3 bases and J by 0 bases, with 6 bases left in between. This CDR3 is 14 amino acids long. Germline values: CDR1 KGHSH, CDR2 LQKENI. The DNA of the CDR3 is TGTGCCAGCTCACCCGACACCTCTGGAAACACCATATATTTT. Amino acid sequence: CASSPDTSGNTIYF.

The V gene is TRBV12-3 or TRBV12-4, the J gene TRBJ2-2; no clear D gene. The CDR3 is 12 amino acids. The V end was cut by 4 bases, the J end by 8 bases, with 8 bases between. CDR3 sequence: CASSYLGGELFF. The CDR3 DNA reads TGTGCCAGCAGTTATTTGGGGGGGGAGCTGTTTTTT.

The rearrangement uses TRBV9 and TRBJ1-5, with D perhaps matching TRBD1 (6 bases). Germline values: CDR1 SGDLS, CDR2 YYNGEE. V gave up 3 bases and J gave up 0 bases, with 13 bases separating them. The length of the CDR3 is 16 residues. CDR3: CASSDGRGYSNQPQHF. CDR3 coding DNA: TGTGCCAGCAGCGATGGGAGGGGGTATAGCAATCAGCCCCAGCATTTT. The whole variable domain, remainder taken from reference TRBV9 and TRBJ1-5, is DSGVTQTPKHLITATGQRVTLRCSPRSGDLSVYWYQQSLDQGLQFLIQYYNGEERAKGNILERFSAQQFPDLHSELNLSSLELGDSALYFCASSDGRGYSNQPQHFGDGTRLSIL.

CDR3 sequence: CASSWGPSGINEQFF. CDR3 DNA sequence: TGCGCCAGCAGTTGGGGGCCTAGCGGGATTAATGAGCAGTTCTTC. The V gene is TRBV5-1, the J gene TRBJ2-1, with 9 bases identical to TRBD2. With 5 bases clipped from V and 7 bases from J, the junction kept 10 bases outside the gene matches. This CDR3 comprises 15 residues. Germline CDR1 SGHRS, CDR2 YFSETQ.

The chain carries TRBV14 and TRBJ1-1; D ambiguous. V lost 4 bases and J 1 base, leaving 10 bases between the germline ends. CDR1 is SGHDN and CDR2 is FVKESK in the germline V gene. The CDR3 contains 14 residues. DNA for the CDR3: TGTGCCAGCAGCCCCTTCGTAGGGAACACTGAAGCTTTCTTT. Translated, it gives CASSPFVGNTEAFF.

The chain employs TRBV19 and TRBJ1-1; D unresolved. Germline assignment: CDR1 LNHDA and CDR2 SQIVND (reference sequence). V was shortened by 4 bases and J by 0 bases, with 12 bases between the two germline ends. CDR3 size: 15 residues. In DNA form, the CDR3 reads TGTGCCAGTAGTAACCGGAGAGGTTTGAACACTGAAGCTTTCTTT. Amino acids: CASSNRRGLNTEAFF.

V is TRBV18 and J is TRBJ1-6; 10 positions agree with TRBD1. This CDR3 has 17 residues. After removal of 5 bases from V and 4 bases from J, the junction contained 8 bases not matched to a gene. Germline V lookup: CDR1 KGHSH, CDR2 LQKENI. CDR3 nucleotide sequence: TGTGCCAGCTCATCCGGACAGGGGGGTCGGTATAATTCACCCCTCCACTTT. Protein product: CASSSGQGGRYNSPLHF.

The rearrangement links TRBV28 to TRBJ1-5; a weak D match, TRBD1 (5 bases). Germline CDR1 reads MDHEN; CDR2 reads SYDVKM. The CDR3 is 11 amino acids. V was pared by 2 bases and J by 15 bases, with 11 bases between. The CDR3 region has the DNA TGTGCCAGCAGTTTAGGGGGGGTTTTGCATTTT. It translates to CASSLGGVLHF.

The chain employs TRBV6-5 and TRBJ1-1; D is unclear. The V and J ends lost 6 bases and 4 bases respectively, with 15 bases between them. CDR3 size: 14 residues. Looked up from germline, CDR1 is MNHEY and CDR2 is SVGAGI. CDR3 coding DNA: TGTGCCAGCAGAACTACTCTCCCGGCCACTGAAGCTTTCTTT. It translates to CASRTTLPATEAFF.

The chain links TRBV27 to TRBJ2-3, with 8 bases identical to TRBD2. The germline V gene encodes CDR1 MNHEY and CDR2 SMNVEV (reference sequence). The CDR3 covers 13 residues. V shed 7 bases and J 4 bases; nucleotides not matched to a gene: 4. CDR3 coding DNA: TGTGCCAGCAATGCGGGAGGCCCAGATACGCAGTATTTT. Protein: CASNAGGPDTQYF.

For the CDR3, the DNA is TGTGCCAGCAGCACAACAGGGTACGGAAACACCATATATTTT. Its translation is CASSTTGYGNTIYF. The chain is built from TRBV5-4 and TRBJ1-3; a possible D gene is TRBD1 (6 bases). The V and J ends lost 4 bases and 4 bases respectively, with 12 bases between them. The CDR3 covers 14 residues. Germline CDR1 reads SGHNT; CDR2 reads YYREEE (reference sequence).

The chain recombines TRBV30 with TRBJ2-1; no clear D. There are 15 residues in the CDR3. Trimming shortened V by 4 bases and J by 2 bases, and 15 bases separated the two germline ends. Looked up from germline, CDR1 is GTSNPN and CDR2 is SVGIG (reference sequence). The CDR3 sequence is CAWTPLAVPYNEQFF. In nucleotides, the CDR3 is TGTGCCTGGACCCCCTTGGCGGTGCCCTACAATGAGCAGTTCTTC. Based on the CDR3 plus reference TRBV30 and TRBJ2-1, the full variable domain is SQTIHQWPATLVQPVGSPLSLECTVEGTSNPNLYWYRQAAGRGLQLLFYSVGIGQISSEVPQNLSASRPQDRQFILSSKKLLLSDSGFYLCAWTPLAVPYNEQFFGPGTRLTVL.

The chain is built from TRBV5-6 and TRBJ1-2; possible D gene TRBD1, 5 bases. The V gene's germline CDR1 is SGHDT and CDR2 YYEEEE. Trimming took 1 base from V and 4 from J, leaving 8 bases between them. The CDR3 is made up of 13 amino acids. Here the CDR3 reads CASSLMGPYGYTF. The CDR3, as DNA: TGTGCCAGCAGCTTGATGGGGCCCTATGGCTACACCTTC. Full variable domain (remainder filled in from reference TRBV5-6 and TRBJ1-2): DAGVTQSPTHLIKTRGQQVTLRCSPKSGHDTVSWYQQALGQGPQFIFQYYEEEERQRGNFPDRFSGHQFPNYSSELNVNALLLGDSALYLCASSLMGPYGYTFGSGTRLTVV.

The CDR3 nucleotides are TGTGCCAGCAGAAGGGACCCCCTCACTGAAGCTTTCTTT. This encodes CASRRDPLTEAFF. V gene TRBV6-5 combines with J gene TRBJ1-1, with D tentatively TRBD1 (5 bases). CDR1 and CDR2 from the germline V gene are MNHEY and SVGAGI. The V end lost 6 bases, the J end lost 4 bases, and 12 bases lay between the germline ends. CDR3 length: 13 residues.